This entry lists 17 T cell receptor beta chains sequenced from one sample in a study of breast tumors, draining lymph nodes, adjacent tissues. From the multiplex PCR reads, TCRdb called clonotypes with MiXCR, one entry per CDR3 protein. Among some 120,000 distinct CDR3 sequences listed, about 20% were seen once. Axillary draining lymph nodes of breast cancer patients supplied the node samples. Input material: axillary lymph node tissue. Receptor source: a female donor with breast cancer. Some clones in this sample may be carry-over from other donors' samples.

Ten or more counts support this clonotype. This chain links TRBV19 with TRBJ1-5; possibly TRBD1 for D (5 bases). The CDR3 totals 14 residues. Germline V gene data show CDR1 as LNHDA and CDR2 as SQIVND (reference sequence). V was clipped by 5 bases and J by 4 bases, with 12 bases between them. The CDR3 DNA follows: TGTGCCAGTAGTTTCGGGACGGATAATCAGCCCCAGCATTTT. It specifies CASSFGTDNQPQHF.

Turning to this clonotype: The conserved final phenylalanine or tryptophan is absent from the CDR3, which likely points to a read error. J is TRBJ2-5 and V is TRBV2; perhaps TRBD2 as D (6 bases). Germline CDR1 SNHLY, CDR2 FYNNEI. V gave up 1 base and J gave up 5 bases, with 11 bases separating them. This CDR3 has 14 amino acids. CDR3 DNA sequence: TGTGCCAGCAGTGAAGGTGGGGCGGGGGAGACCCAGTACCTT. The encoded protein is CASSEGGAGETQYL.

Worth noting for this clonotype: A much larger clone lies one base from this, so it may be a read error. V is TRBV28 and J is TRBJ2-7; D remains ambiguous. Germline CDR1 reads MDHEN; CDR2 reads SYDVKM. CDR3 length equals 13 residues. V lost 2 bases, J lost 9 bases, and 14 bases lay in between. The CDR3 nucleotides are TGTGCCAGCAGTTTAAGGGCTGGAAAGGGGCAGTACTTC. Its translation: CASSLRAGKGQYF.

In this sample, this clonotype turned up many times. This sequence joins TRBV7-3 and TRBJ1-5; D is perhaps TRBD1 (5 bases). V was cut by 2 bases and J by 5 bases, with 7 bases left in between. This CDR3 comprises 13 residues. Germline values: CDR1 SGHTA, CDR2 FQGTGA. The CDR3 region is CASSLGGDQPQHF. Here the CDR3 DNA reads TGTGCCAGCAGCTTAGGGGGGGATCAGCCCCAGCATTTT.

The CDR3 bases are TGCAGCGTCTGGGGGGGGGCTCCCTATGGCTACACCTTC. Protein sequence: CSVWGGAPYGYTF. This chain joins TRBV29-1 and TRBJ1-2; possibly TRBD1 for D (6 bases). CDR1 and CDR2 from the germline V gene are SQVTM and ANQGSEA. The CDR3 totals 13 residues. V was clipped by 6 bases and J by 4 bases, with 15 bases between them.

This clonotype was observed many times. The chain has TRBV6-1 and TRBJ2-1, with D maybe TRBD2 (5 bases). Per germline, CDR1 MNHNS and CDR2 SASEGT. CDR3 length equals 14 residues. Trimming removed 0 bases from V and 6 bases from J, with 9 bases in between. CDR3 sequence (DNA): TGTGCCAGCAGTGAAGCAGGACTCCTCAATGAGCAGTTCTTC. Protein: CASSEAGLLNEQFF.

This clonotype was counted only a few times. The rearrangement joins TRBV6-6 to TRBJ1-5; D is uncertain. CDR3 length equals 15 residues. Germline assignment: CDR1 MNHNY and CDR2 SVGAGI (reference sequence). V lost 4 bases and J lost 0, with 10 bases in between. This chain's CDR3 is CASSFPQDSNQPQHF. CDR3 DNA: TGTGCCAGCAGTTTCCCCCAGGATAGCAATCAGCCCCAGCATTTT.

This clonotype was recorded at least ten times. V usage is TRBV11-2 and J usage is TRBJ2-1; 8 positions agree with TRBD2. CDR1 SGHAT and CDR2 FQNNGV come from the germline V gene. The trim removed 0 bases at V and 6 bases at J, leaving 4 bases unmatched. This CDR3 has 15 residues. CDR3 region: CASSLESGGSNEQFF. The CDR3 DNA sequence: TGTGCCAGCAGCTTAGAATCGGGGGGGAGCAATGAGCAGTTCTTC.

This clonotype was found many times. The genes are TRBV5-1 and TRBJ2-1; D unresolved. CDR1 is SGHRS, CDR2 YFSETQ, per germline. The CDR3 extends over 14 amino acids. The V and J ends lost 4 bases and 8 bases respectively, with 16 bases between them. The CDR3 reads CASSGDFRVDEQFF. DNA of the CDR3: TGCGCCAGCAGCGGCGACTTCCGGGTGGATGAGCAGTTCTTC.

This clonotype was detected ten times or more. This chain uses TRBV20-1 with TRBJ2-3; possible D gene TRBD2, 6 bases. There are 16 residues in the CDR3. From germline, CDR1 is DFQATT and CDR2 SNEGSKA (reference sequence). The ends were cut back, 3 bases at V and 0 bases at J, with 16 bases in the middle. CDR3 nucleotides: TGCAGTGCTAGGAGTTCAGGAGGGGTTAGCACAGATACGCAGTATTTT. It translates to CSARSSGGVSTDTQYF.

This clonotype was seen at least ten times. This rearrangement joins TRBV2 to TRBJ2-2; 8 bases fit TRBD1. This CDR3 comprises 14 residues. J gave up 9 bases and V 6 bases, and 9 bases lay outside the gene matches. Per germline, CDR1 SNHLY and CDR2 FYNNEI. CDR3 bases: TGTGCCAGCAGCGGGCGACAGGGGAAGAGGGAGCTGTTTTTT. This gives the protein CASSGRQGKRELFF.

Details on this clonotype: This may be a read error: a much more frequent sequence differs by one nucleotide. The rearrangement links TRBV2 to TRBJ2-4; D gene uncertain. The CDR3 has 11 residues. With 7 bases removed from V and 9 bases from J, the gap between germline ends came to 10 bases. Germline V gene data show CDR1 as SNHLY and CDR2 as FYNNEI. The CDR3 here is CASTAGCIQYF. The DNA of the CDR3 is TGTGCCAGCACCGCCGGGTGCATTCAGTACTTC.

This clonotype is a singleton in its sample. The conserved phenylalanine or tryptophan normally closing the CDR3 is absent here, so this likely arose from a read error. This rearrangement joins TRBV11-2 to TRBJ2-5, with TRBD2 as a possible D gene (5 bases). Germline lookup yields CDR1 SGHAT and CDR2 FQNNGV. The CDR3 contains 15 residues. V was pared by 1 base and J by 5 bases, with 14 bases between. The CDR3 coding sequence is TGTGCCAGCAGCTTAGGGGTAGCGCAACATGAGACCCAGTACCTC. Encoded protein: CASSLGVAQHETQYL.

In its sample, this clonotype was seen many times. This chain joins TRBV12-3 or TRBV12-4 and TRBJ2-7; 7 bases fit TRBD2. Germline trimming cut 2 bases from V and 6 bases from J; bases unmatched to any gene: 7. CDR3 length: 14 amino acids. The CDR3 reads CASSLSGILGEQYF. In DNA form, the CDR3 reads TGTGCCAGCAGTTTAAGCGGGATTCTGGGCGAGCAGTACTTC.

This chain links TRBV3-1 with TRBJ1-5; 9 nucleotides match TRBD1. V was pared by 3 bases and J by 7 bases, with 10 bases of the junction left unmatched. The CDR3 sequence is 16 residues long. Germline lookup yields CDR1 LGHDT and CDR2 YNNKEL (reference sequence). The CDR3 reads CASSQAGTGNKQPQHF. The CDR3 DNA sequence: TGTGCCAGCAGCCAGGCGGGGACAGGGAATAAGCAGCCCCAGCATTTT. The variable domain in full, with the rest retrieved from reference TRBV3-1 and TRBJ1-5, is DTAVSQTPKYLVTQMGNDKSIKCEQNLGHDTMYWYKQDSKKFLKIMFSYNNKELIINETVPNRFSPKSPDKAHLNLHINSLELGDSAVYFCASSQAGTGNKQPQHFGDGTRLSIL.

This clonotype was counted at least ten times. V gene TRBV25-1 combines with J gene TRBJ2-2; TRBD2 aligns across 7 bases. J was trimmed by 2 bases and V by 2 bases; bases with no gene match: 5. In germline, CDR1 is MGHDK, CDR2 SYGVNS. This CDR3 spans 16 amino acids. CDR3 bases: TGTGCCAGCAGTGAAACGGCTAGCGGTAACACCGGGGAGCTGTTTTTT. Translated: CASSETASGNTGELFF.

Many counts were recorded for this clonotype. The chain has TRBV28 and TRBJ1-6; D is perhaps TRBD1 (6 bases). Trimming removed 6 bases at V and 8 bases at J, with 14 bases between. There are 14 residues in the CDR3. The germline V gene encodes CDR1 MDHEN and CDR2 SYDVKM. The CDR3 region has the DNA TGTGCCAGCAGCCCTACAGGGTATCATTCACCCCTCCACTTT. Translation: CASSPTGYHSPLHF.